What follows are 6 T cell receptor beta chains derived from one specimen sequenced in a study of early T cells in non-severe SARS-CoV-2 infection. TCRdb recomputed calls from the 5' RACE reads with MiXCR, one row per CDR3 protein. The sample holds under 60,000 distinct CDR3 sequences, over 7.5% seen once. The sample was whole blood. These receptors originate from an adult who was a healthcare worker with PCR-confirmed SARS-CoV-2 infection or an uninfected control (not recorded which).

Turning to this clonotype: The junction shows a germline mismatch at one end, possibly a read error. The chain has TRBV28 and TRBJ1-5, with D hard to call. This CDR3 is built from 16 residues. Germline assignment: CDR1 MDHEN and CDR2 SYDVKM. Here the CDR3 reads CACSLRTAVDRRPQHF. In DNA form, the CDR3 reads TGTGCCTGCAGTTTACGGACCGCCGTCGACCGGAGACCCCAGCATTTT.

In its sample, this clonotype was seen many times. The chain carries TRBV12-3 or TRBV12-4 and TRBJ2-1, with 8 bases lining up with TRBD2. The V and J ends lost 6 bases and 4 bases, in that order; junction bases with no gene match: 8. There are 15 residues in the CDR3. CDR3 nucleotide sequence: TGTGCCAGCAGCTCGGGGGGGCTCTTATACAATGAGCAGTTCTTC. Translated, it gives CASSSGGLLYNEQFF.

This clonotype was counted only a few times. The chain couples TRBV6-2 or TRBV6-3 to TRBJ2-1; D possibly corresponds to TRBD2 (5 bases). Germline values: CDR1 MNHEY, CDR2 SVGEGT. The V and J ends lost 0 bases and 0 bases respectively, with 6 bases between them. This CDR3 is built from 15 residues. The CDR3 DNA is TGTGCCAGCAGTTACTCGGCGGGCTCCTACAATGAGCAGTTCTTC. As protein: CASSYSAGSYNEQFF.

This clonotype was observed many times. The genes are TRBV5-4 and TRBJ1-2; D unresolved. Germline CDR1 is SGHNT and CDR2 is YYREEE (reference sequence). Trimming took 0 bases from V and 8 from J, leaving 11 bases between them. The CDR3 length is 13 residues. The CDR3 region is CASSLEGATGYTF. The CDR3 DNA sequence: TGTGCCAGCAGCTTGGAGGGCGCAACGGGCTACACCTTC. The variable domain in full, completed from reference TRBV5-4 and TRBJ1-2, reads ETGVTQSPTHLIKTRGQQVTLRCSSQSGHNTVSWYQQALGQGPQFIFQYYREEENGRGNFPPRFSGLQFPNYSSELNVNALELDDSALYLCASSLEGATGYTFGSGTRLTVV.

There are a few counts of this clonotype. This chain joins TRBV5-1 and TRBJ2-6; D could derive from TRBD1 or TRBD2 (6 bases each). The CDR3 sequence is 19 residues long. Deletions cut 4 bases from V and 1 base from J, with 21 bases between. CDR1 and CDR2 (germline): SGHRS, YFSETQ. CDR3 loop: CASSPWPTQGTSGANVLTF. The CDR3, as DNA: TGCGCCAGCAGCCCCTGGCCCACGCAGGGGACTTCTGGGGCCAACGTCCTGACTTTC.

The chain joins TRBV2 to TRBJ2-4; D remains unclear. Trimming took 5 bases from V and 0 from J, leaving 11 bases between them. CDR3 size: 15 residues. Germline assignment: CDR1 SNHLY and CDR2 FYNNEI. The DNA for the CDR3 is TGTGCCAGCAGTTCCCCGGGCCTAGCCAAAAACATTCAGTACTTC. Translated, it gives CASSSPGLAKNIQYF.